This T cell receptor beta chain was captured in a study of blood T cell repertoires in COVID-19. Per the study methods: Estimation of nucleated cell counts was performed using reference gene primer amplification. Sequencing was performed with immunoSEQ multiplex PCR; in TCRdb, only in-frame clones are kept and a portion is missing. V and J calls and clone size are given by that table; D and trimming were obtained from the DNA. Among around 310,000 clones, about nine tenths were seen once, and the ten largest hold around 9%. Study members were between about 18 and 89 years old and lived in 20 to 30 US regions. Donors were grouped by their self-reported clinical history. All recovered Cohort 3 donors got two negative PCRs, got clearance, or saw symptom resolution. The length of the CDR3 is 13 residues. Germline V gives CDR1 KGHSH, CDR2 LQKENI. Trimming removed 0 bases at V and 4 bases at J, with 6 bases between.

The sequenced sample was PBMCs or T cells enriched from blood (not recorded which). V is TRBV18 and J is TRBJ1-1; D is unresolved. The source is a woman between 25 and 40 years old who had recovered from COVID-19. CDR3 amino acids: CASSPPTGTEAFF. The CDR3 DNA is TGTGCCAGCTCACCACCCACGGGCACTGAAGCTTTCTTT.